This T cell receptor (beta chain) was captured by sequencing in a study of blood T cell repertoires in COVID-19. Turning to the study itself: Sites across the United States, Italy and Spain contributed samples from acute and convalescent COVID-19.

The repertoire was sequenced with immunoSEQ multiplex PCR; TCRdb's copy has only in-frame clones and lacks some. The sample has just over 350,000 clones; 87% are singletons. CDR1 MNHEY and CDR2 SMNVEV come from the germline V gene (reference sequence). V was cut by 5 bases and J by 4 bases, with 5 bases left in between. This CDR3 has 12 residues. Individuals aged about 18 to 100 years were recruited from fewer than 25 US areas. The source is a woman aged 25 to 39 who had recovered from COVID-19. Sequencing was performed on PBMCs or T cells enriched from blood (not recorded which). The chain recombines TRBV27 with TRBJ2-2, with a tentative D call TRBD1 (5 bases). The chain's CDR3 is CASSQGTGELFF. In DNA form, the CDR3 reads TGTGCCAGCAGTCAGGGCACCGGGGAGCTGTTTTTT.